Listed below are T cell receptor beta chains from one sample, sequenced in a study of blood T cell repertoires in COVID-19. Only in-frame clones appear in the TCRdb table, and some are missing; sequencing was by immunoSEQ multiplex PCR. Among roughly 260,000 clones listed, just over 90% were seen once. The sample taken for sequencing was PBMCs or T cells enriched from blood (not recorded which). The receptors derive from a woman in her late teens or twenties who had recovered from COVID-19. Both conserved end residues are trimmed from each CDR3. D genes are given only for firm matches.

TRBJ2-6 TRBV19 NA ASSGRAGANVLT
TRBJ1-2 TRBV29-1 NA SVDTRSYGYT
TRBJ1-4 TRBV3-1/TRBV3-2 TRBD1 ASSYQGVSEKLF
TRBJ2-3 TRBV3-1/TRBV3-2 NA ASSFSGRHTTDTQY
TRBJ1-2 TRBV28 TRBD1 ASSLGDSYGYT
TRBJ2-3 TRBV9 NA ASSVDPGQGGDTQY
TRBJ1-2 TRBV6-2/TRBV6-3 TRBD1 ASSYLQGSDYGYT
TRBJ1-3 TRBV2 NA ASRTDGGANTIY
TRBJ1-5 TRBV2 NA ASLRDFVRDQPQH
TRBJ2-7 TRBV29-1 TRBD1 SVGDPRGTSYEQY
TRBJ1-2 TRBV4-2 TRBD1 ASSGTGRDYGYT
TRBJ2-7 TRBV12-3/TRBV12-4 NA ASSLSVEQY
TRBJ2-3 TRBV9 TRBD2 ASSRGLAGGPDTQY
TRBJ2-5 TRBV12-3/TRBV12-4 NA ASSFRAEETQY
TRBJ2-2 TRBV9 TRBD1 ASKNDRVNTGELF
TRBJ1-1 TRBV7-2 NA ASSLGGNPFTEAF
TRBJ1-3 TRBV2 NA ASSVEGSGNTIY
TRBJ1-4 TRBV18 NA ASSPRGVRAANEKLF
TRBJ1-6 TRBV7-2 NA ASSLQGNSPLH
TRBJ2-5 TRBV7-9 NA ASSSVGGQTQY
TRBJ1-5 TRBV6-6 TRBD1 ASSYFGQEINQPQH
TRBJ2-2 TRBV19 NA ASSTSGSTTGELF
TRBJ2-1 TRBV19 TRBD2 ASSRGLGREVDEQF
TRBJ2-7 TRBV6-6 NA ASRLGQLYEQY
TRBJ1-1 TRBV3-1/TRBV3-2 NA ASSQVRMNTEAF
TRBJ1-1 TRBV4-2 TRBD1 ASSQEGTGVNTEAF
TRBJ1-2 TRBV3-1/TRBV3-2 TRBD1 ASSRTGVNYGYT
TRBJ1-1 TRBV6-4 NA ASTLEPAQGEAF
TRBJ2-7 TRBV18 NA ASSPGLDRTAYEQY